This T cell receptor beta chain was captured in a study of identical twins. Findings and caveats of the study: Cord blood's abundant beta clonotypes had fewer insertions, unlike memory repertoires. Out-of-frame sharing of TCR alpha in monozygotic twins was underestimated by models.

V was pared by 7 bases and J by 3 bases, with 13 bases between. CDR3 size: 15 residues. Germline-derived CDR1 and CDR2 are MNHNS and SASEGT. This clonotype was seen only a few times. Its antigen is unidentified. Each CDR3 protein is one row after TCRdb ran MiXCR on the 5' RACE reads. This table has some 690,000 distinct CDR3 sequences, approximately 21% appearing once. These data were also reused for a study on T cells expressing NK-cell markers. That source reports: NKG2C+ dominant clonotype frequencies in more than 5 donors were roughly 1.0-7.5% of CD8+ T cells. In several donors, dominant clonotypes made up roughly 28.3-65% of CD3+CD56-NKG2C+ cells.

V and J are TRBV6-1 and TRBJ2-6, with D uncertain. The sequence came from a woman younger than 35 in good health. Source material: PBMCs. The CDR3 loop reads CASNGMAFGANVLTF. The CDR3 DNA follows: TGTGCCAGCAACGGAATGGCGTTTGGGGCCAACGTCCTGACTTTC.